These 18 T cell receptor beta chains came from one sample sequenced in a study of T cells in Graves' hyperthyroidism and ophthalmopathy. Amplification yielded TCR beta CDR3 regions, with RNA transcripts as the source. TCR CDR3 regions were first amplified by RT-PCR with HTBI primers. A single record per CDR3 protein comes from TCRdb applying MiXCR to the multiplex PCR reads. Among 600,000 or so distinct CDR3 sequences listed, under 20% were seen once. Sample: blood. The receptors were sampled from a woman in her 30s with Graves' hyperthyroidism.

This clonotype was counted a few times. The chain carries TRBV5-1 and TRBJ1-1; D uncertain. The germline gives CDR1 SGHRS, CDR2 YFSETQ. The V and J ends lost 8 bases and 2 bases respectively, with 19 bases between them. The CDR3 loop spans 15 amino acids. In nucleotides, the CDR3 is TGCGCCAGTTCGAACGTGGATCGGAGCAACACTGAAGCTTTCTTT. Translated: CASSNVDRSNTEAFF.

This clonotype was found many times. The chain couples TRBV6-1 to TRBJ1-2; tentatively, D is TRBD1 (5 bases). Trimming took off 4 bases at V and 3 bases at J, with 12 bases between the two ends. The germline CDR1 and CDR2 sequences are MNHNS and SASEGT. CDR3 length equals 14 residues. The CDR3 here is CASSGGGDYYGYTF. The CDR3 DNA reads as TGTGCCAGCAGTGGAGGAGGGGATTACTATGGCTACACCTTC.

As for this clonotype: This may be a read error: a much more frequent sequence differs by one nucleotide. This rearrangement joins TRBV28 to TRBJ1-5; D possibly corresponds to TRBD1 (5 bases). V lost 8 bases and J lost 5, with 22 bases in between. Germline CDR1 is MDHEN and CDR2 is SYDVKM. The CDR3 runs to 16 residues. CDR3 in amino acids: CASGSTGGRADQPQHF. As DNA, the CDR3 is TGTGCCAGCGGGAGTACGGGAGGCAGGGCTGATCAGCCCCAGCATTTT.

This clonotype was picked up many times. The chain couples TRBV6-1 to TRBJ2-3; 10 bases are a match to TRBD1. This CDR3 has 18 residues. Trimming at V came to 2 bases and at J to 1 base, leaving 9 bases not matched to a gene. Germline-derived CDR1 and CDR2 are MNHNS and SASEGT. As DNA, the CDR3 is TGTGCCAGCAGTGAAACTGCGGGACAGGGGACGGGCACAGATACGCAGTATTTT. This codes for CASSETAGQGTGTDTQYF.

This rearrangement joins TRBV7-3 to TRBJ1-2; D remains unclear. V lost 4 bases, J lost 6 bases, and 12 bases lay in between. The CDR3 is 13 residues long. CDR1 and CDR2 (germline): SGHTA, FQGTGA. This chain's CDR3 is CASSSRREDGYTF. The CDR3 region has the DNA TGTGCCAGCAGCTCACGACGGGAGGATGGCTACACCTTC.

This clonotype came up a few times. The chain is built from TRBV2 and TRBJ2-7; D not certain. V shed 5 bases and J shed 2 bases, with 16 bases lying between them. This CDR3 spans 15 amino acids. CDR1 and CDR2 from the germline V gene are SNHLY and FYNNEI. In DNA, the CDR3 is TGTGCCAGCAGTCCCGGTGTTCCTGGCCCCTACGAGCAGTACTTC. Its protein product is CASSPGVPGPYEQYF.

This clonotype occurred a few times. This rearrangement joins TRBV19 to TRBJ2-7; D perhaps matches TRBD2 (5 bases). Germline CDR1 is LNHDA and CDR2 is SQIVND (reference sequence). With 3 bases removed from V and 5 bases from J, the gap between germline ends came to 14 bases. The CDR3 is made up of 14 amino acids. The CDR3 loop is CASSMTGIGHEQYF. CDR3 DNA: TGTGCCAGTAGTATGACGGGGATTGGGCACGAGCAGTACTTC.

J is TRBJ2-3 and V is TRBV4-3, with 7 bases matching TRBD2. Germline V gene data show CDR1 as LGHNA and CDR2 as YSLEER. This CDR3 is 17 amino acids long. With 4 bases clipped from V and 1 base from J, the junction kept 11 bases outside the gene matches. CDR3 bases: TGCGCCAGCAGCCCTATAAGGGAGGGTGCGGGCACAGATACGCAGTATTTT. It yields the protein CASSPIREGAGTDTQYF.

This clonotype appeared a few times. The CDR3 DNA reads as TGCAGTCTCACTAGCCGGAGTCGAAATGAGCAGTTCTTC. Its protein is CSLTSRSRNEQFF. V usage is TRBV20-1 and J usage is TRBJ2-1; D is perhaps TRBD2 (6 bases). CDR1 is DFQATT, CDR2 SNEGSKA, per germline (reference sequence). The CDR3 is 13 residues long. Trimming left V 8 bases short and J 7 bases short, with 18 bases between.

This clonotype was observed many times. The chain joins TRBV2 to TRBJ2-1; a weak D match, TRBD2 (5 bases). CDR1 SNHLY and CDR2 FYNNEI come from the germline V gene. Between the trimmed V and J ends, which lost 8 bases and 5 bases, there was a span of 25 bases. This CDR3 spans 17 amino acids. The CDR3 DNA sequence: TGTGCCAGCTTCCCGAAGGGAACTAGGTTTTTGCACAATGAGCAGTTCTTC. It encodes CASFPKGTRFLHNEQFF.

The table lists this clonotype with many counts. The V and J genes are TRBV28 and TRBJ2-3; 7 bases fit TRBD1. The CDR3 length is 13 residues. V shed 3 bases, J shed 4 bases, and the junction held 1 base outside the gene matches. Germline V gene lookup returns CDR1 MDHEN and CDR2 SYDVKM. The CDR3 DNA reads TGTGCCAGCAGTTTGAGGGGGCCAGATACGCAGTATTTT. Residues: CASSLRGPDTQYF. Drawing the rest from reference TRBV28 and TRBJ2-3, the complete variable domain is DVKVTQSSRYLVKRTGEKVFLECVQDMDHENMFWYRQDPGLGLRLIYFSYDVKMKEKGDIPEGYSVSREKKERFSLILESASTNQTSMYLCASSLRGPDTQYFGPGTRLTVL.

The chain uses TRBV20-1 and TRBJ2-3, with 8 bases that match TRBD1. V gave up 4 bases and J gave up 2 bases; unmatched junction bases: 11. Germline V gene data show CDR1 as DFQATT and CDR2 as SNEGSKA (reference sequence). This CDR3 region has 16 residues. CDR3 sequence: CSAKSFPGQDTDTQYF. CDR3 DNA sequence: TGCAGTGCTAAATCCTTCCCGGGACAGGACACAGATACGCAGTATTTT.

This chain uses TRBV9 with TRBJ2-1; D not resolved. This CDR3 contains 15 residues. Germline lookup yields CDR1 SGDLS and CDR2 YYNGEE. Trimming pared 0 bases from V and 0 bases from J, leaving 7 bases between. CDR3 sequence reads: CASSVDQSSYNEQFF. The CDR3 DNA reads TGTGCCAGCAGCGTAGACCAAAGCTCCTACAATGAGCAGTTCTTC.

This clonotype was seen only once. The chain joins TRBV19 to TRBJ1-2; 10 bases line up with TRBD1. V was clipped by 10 bases and J by 4 bases; unmatched bases: 6. CDR3 length: 13 residues. Germline V gene lookup returns CDR1 LNHDA and CDR2 SQIVND (reference sequence). The CDR3, as DNA: TGTGCCACCAGACAGGGGGCGAGCTATGGCTACACCTTC. Its translation is CATRQGASYGYTF.

To note about this clonotype: Given a much more abundant clone one base away, this may be a read error. CDR3: CASSVNRGTTADTQYF. The CDR3 coding sequence is TGTGCCAGCAGTGTGAACAGGGGAACAACGGCAGATACGCAGTATTTT. This chain uses TRBV6-1 with TRBJ2-3; 7 bases are a match to TRBD1. Trimming took 4 bases from V and 4 from J; bases not matched to a gene: 11. This CDR3 is built from 16 residues. CDR1 and CDR2 from the germline V gene are MNHNS and SASEGT.

This clonotype was counted ten times or more. V gene TRBV27 combines with J gene TRBJ1-2, with D tentatively TRBD1 (6 bases). V lost 4 bases to trimming and J lost 7 bases, with 10 bases between them. Looked up from germline, CDR1 is MNHEY and CDR2 is SMNVEV (reference sequence). The CDR3 runs 12 residues. CDR3 DNA sequence: TGTGCCAGCAGTTCTAACAGGGCTGGCTACACCTTC. This sequence encodes CASSSNRAGYTF.

Many counts were recorded for this clonotype. The genes are TRBV12-3 or TRBV12-4 and TRBJ2-5; 7 bases are shared with TRBD2. Losses at the gene ends were 7 bases for V and 0 bases for J; bases not matched to a gene: 8. There are 15 residues in the CDR3. CDR3 coding DNA: TGTGCCAGCACCATCGGGACTACGTACCAAGAGACCCAGTACTTC. Its translation: CASTIGTTYQETQYF.

This clonotype occurred many times. This chain uses TRBV7-8 with TRBJ1-4, with a tentative D call TRBD1 (6 bases). Looked up from germline, CDR1 is SGHVS and CDR2 is FQNEAQ. V dropped 1 base and J dropped 6 bases, with 9 bases sitting between them. The length of the CDR3 is 14 residues. The CDR3 loop reads CASSLDRAYEKLFF. As DNA, the CDR3 is TGTGCCAGCAGCTTAGACAGGGCGTATGAAAAACTGTTTTTT.